This T cell receptor (beta chain) is drawn from a study of T cell repertoires in cytomegalovirus infection. The CDR3 is 17 residues long. Per germline, CDR1 LNHDA and CDR2 SQIVND (reference sequence). V lost 4 bases to trimming and J lost 1 base; unmatched junction nucleotides: 6. TCRdb analysed the reads with MiXCR anew, one entry per CDR3 protein. The table includes about 830,000 distinct CDR3 sequences, approximately 30% detected once. About this clonotype itself: Its cognate antigen is unknown.

The TCR was taken from a human donor in good health (CMV status not recorded). Some clones in this sample may be carry-over from other donors' samples. Here the sequenced sample was cultured CD8+ T cells from PBMCs, taken from culture after CMV antigen stimulation. The chain recombines TRBV19 with TRBJ2-1, with 11 bases aligning to TRBD2. The CDR3 DNA is TGTGCCAGTAGTAAACTAGCGGGGGTAACGTCCTACAATGAGCAGTTCTTC. This codes for CASSKLAGVTSYNEQFF.